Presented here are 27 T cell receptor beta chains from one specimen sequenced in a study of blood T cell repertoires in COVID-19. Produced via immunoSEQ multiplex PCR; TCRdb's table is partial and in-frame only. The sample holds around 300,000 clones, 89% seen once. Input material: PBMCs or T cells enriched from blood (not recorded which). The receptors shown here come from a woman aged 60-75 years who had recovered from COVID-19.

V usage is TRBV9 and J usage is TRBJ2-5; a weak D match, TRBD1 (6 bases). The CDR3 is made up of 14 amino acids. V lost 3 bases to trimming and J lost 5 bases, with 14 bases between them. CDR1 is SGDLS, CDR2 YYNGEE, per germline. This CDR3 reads CASSAGTMWETQYF. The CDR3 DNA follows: TGTGCCAGCAGCGCGGGGACAATGTGGGAGACCCAGTACTTC.

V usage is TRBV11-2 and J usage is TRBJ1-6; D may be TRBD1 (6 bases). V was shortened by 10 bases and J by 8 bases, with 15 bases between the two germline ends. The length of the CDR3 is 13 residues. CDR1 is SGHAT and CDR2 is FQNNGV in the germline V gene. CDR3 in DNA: TGTGCCACCAAAGGACAGTTAGATTCACCCCTCCACTTT. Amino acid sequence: CATKGQLDSPLHF.

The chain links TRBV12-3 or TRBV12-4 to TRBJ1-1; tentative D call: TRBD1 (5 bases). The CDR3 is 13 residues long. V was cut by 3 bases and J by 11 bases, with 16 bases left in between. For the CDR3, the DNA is TGTGCCAGCAGTTTTACCCAGGGTAGTTGGGCTTTCTTT. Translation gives CASSFTQGSWAFF.

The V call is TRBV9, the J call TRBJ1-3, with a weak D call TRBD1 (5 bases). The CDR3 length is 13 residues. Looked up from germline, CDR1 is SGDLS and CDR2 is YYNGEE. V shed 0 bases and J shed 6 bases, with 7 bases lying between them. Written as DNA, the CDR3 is TGTGCCAGCAGCGTAGCGGGGGAAAACACCATATATTTT. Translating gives CASSVAGENTIYF.

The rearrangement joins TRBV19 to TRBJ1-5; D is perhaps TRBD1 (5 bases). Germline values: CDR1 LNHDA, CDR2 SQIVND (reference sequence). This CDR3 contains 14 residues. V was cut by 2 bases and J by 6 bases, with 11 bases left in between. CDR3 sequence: CASSIPTDAQPQHF. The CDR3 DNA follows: TGTGCCAGTAGTATACCGACAGACGCTCAGCCCCAGCATTTT.

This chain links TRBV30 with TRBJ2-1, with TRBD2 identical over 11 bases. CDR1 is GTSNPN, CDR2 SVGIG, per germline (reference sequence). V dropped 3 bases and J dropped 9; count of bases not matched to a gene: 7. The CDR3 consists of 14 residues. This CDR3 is CAWSAGLAEVEQFF. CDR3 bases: TGTGCCTGGAGCGCGGGACTAGCGGAGGTTGAGCAGTTCTTC.

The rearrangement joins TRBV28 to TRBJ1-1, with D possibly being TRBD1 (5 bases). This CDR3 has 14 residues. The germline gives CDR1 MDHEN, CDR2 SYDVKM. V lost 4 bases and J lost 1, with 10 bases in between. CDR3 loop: CASSSFGQNTEAFF. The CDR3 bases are TGTGCCAGCAGTTCTTTCGGACAGAACACTGAAGCTTTCTTT. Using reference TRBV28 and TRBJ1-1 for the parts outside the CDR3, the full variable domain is DVKVTQSSRYLVKRTGEKVFLECVQDMDHENMFWYRQDPGLGLRLIYFSYDVKMKEKGDIPEGYSVSREKKERFSLILESASTNQTSMYLCASSSFGQNTEAFFGQGTRLTVV.

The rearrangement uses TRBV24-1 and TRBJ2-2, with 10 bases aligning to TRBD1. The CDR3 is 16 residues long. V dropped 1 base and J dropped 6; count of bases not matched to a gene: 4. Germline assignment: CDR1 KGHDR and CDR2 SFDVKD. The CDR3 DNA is TGTGCCACCAGTGATTTAGGGACAGGGGTGTCCGGGGAGCTGTTTTTT. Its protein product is CATSDLGTGVSGELFF.

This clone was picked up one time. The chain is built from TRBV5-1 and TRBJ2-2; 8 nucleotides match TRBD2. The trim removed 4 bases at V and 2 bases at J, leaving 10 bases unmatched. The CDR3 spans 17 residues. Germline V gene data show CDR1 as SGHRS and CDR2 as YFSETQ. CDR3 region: CASSPGRGTANTGELFF. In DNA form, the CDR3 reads TGCGCCAGCAGCCCCGGGAGGGGTACAGCTAACACCGGGGAGCTGTTTTTT.

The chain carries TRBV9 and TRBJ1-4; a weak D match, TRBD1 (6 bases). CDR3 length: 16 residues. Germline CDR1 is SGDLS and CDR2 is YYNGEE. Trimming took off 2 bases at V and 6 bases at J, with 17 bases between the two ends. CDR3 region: CASSVLGGAADEKLFF. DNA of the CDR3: TGTGCCAGCAGCGTTCTCGGGGGGGCGGCCGATGAAAAACTGTTTTTT.

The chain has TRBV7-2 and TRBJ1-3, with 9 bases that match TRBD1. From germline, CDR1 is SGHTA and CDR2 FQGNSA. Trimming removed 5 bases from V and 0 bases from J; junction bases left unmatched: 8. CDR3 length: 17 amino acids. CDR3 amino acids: CASSLRTGANSGNTIYF. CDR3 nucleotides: TGTGCCAGCAGCCTTAGGACAGGGGCGAACTCTGGAAACACCATATATTTT.

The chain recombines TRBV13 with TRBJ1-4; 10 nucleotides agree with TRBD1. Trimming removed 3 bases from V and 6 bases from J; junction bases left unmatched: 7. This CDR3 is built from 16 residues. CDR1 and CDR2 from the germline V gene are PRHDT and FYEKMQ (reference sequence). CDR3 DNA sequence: TGTGCCAGCAGCTTCTCAGAAGACAGGGGGCATGAAAAACTGTTTTTT. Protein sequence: CASSFSEDRGHEKLFF.

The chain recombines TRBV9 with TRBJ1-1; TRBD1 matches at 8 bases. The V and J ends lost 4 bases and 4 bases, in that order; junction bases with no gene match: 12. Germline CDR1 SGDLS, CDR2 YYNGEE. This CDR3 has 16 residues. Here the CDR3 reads CASSLRPITGGTEAFF. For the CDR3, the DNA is TGTGCCAGCAGCCTACGTCCTATTACAGGGGGCACTGAAGCTTTCTTT.

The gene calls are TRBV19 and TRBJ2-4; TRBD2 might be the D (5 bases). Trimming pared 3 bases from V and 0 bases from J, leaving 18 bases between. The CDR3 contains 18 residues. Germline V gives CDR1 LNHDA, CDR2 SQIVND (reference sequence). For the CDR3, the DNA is TGTGCCAGTAGTATCGACCGCCCAGCGGCACTAGCCAAAAACATTCAGTACTTC. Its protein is CASSIDRPAALAKNIQYF.

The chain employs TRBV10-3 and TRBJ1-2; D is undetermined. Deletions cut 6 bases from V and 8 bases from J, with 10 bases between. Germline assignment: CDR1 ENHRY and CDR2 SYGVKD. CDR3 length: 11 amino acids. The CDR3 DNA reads TGTGCCATCAGCTACAGTCAGGGCTACACCTTC. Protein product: CAISYSQGYTF.

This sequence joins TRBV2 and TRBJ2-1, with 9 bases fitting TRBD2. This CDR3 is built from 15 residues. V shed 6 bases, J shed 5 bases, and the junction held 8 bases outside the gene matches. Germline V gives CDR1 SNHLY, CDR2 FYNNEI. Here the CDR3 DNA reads TGTGCCAGCAGGGCAGCGGGGGGACACAACAATGAGCAGTTCTTC. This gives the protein CASRAAGGHNNEQFF.

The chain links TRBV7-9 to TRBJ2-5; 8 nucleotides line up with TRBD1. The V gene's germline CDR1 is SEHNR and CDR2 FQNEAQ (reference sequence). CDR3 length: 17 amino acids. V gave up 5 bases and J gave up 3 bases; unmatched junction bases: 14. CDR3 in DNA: TGTGCCAGCAGCGGAGATAATACAGGGGGTGTAAAAGAGACCCAGTACTTC. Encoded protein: CASSGDNTGGVKETQYF. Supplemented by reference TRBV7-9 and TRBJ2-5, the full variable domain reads DTGVSQNPRHKITKRGQNVTFRCDPISEHNRLYWYRQTLGQGPEFLTYFQNEAQLEKSRLLSDRFSAERPKGSFSTLEIQRTEQGDSAMYLCASSGDNTGGVKETQYFGPGTRLLVL.

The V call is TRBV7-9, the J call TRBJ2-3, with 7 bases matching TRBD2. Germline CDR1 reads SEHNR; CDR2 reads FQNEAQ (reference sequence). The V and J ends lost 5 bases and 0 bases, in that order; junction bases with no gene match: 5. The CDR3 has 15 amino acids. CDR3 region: CASSLSGDSTDTQYF. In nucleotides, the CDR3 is TGTGCCAGCAGCCTAAGCGGGGACAGCACAGATACGCAGTATTTT.

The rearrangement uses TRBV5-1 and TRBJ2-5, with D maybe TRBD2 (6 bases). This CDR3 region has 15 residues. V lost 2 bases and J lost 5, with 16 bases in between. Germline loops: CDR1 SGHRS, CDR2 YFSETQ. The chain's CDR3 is CASSFAGSGSETQYF. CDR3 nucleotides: TGCGCCAGCAGCTTTGCGGGGTCCGGCTCGGAGACCCAGTACTTC. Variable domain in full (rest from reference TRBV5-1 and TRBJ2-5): KAGVTQTPRYLIKTRGQQVTLSCSPISGHRSVSWYQQTPGQGLQFLFEYFSETQRNKGNFPGRFSGRQFSNSRSEMNVSTLELGDSALYLCASSFAGSGSETQYFGPGTRLLVL.

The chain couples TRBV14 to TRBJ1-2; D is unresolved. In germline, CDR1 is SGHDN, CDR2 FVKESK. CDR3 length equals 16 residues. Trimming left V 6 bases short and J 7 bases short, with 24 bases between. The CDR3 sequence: CASSSSPPGTFGGYTF. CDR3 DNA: TGTGCCAGCAGTTCAAGTCCCCCAGGAACCTTTGGTGGCTACACCTTC.

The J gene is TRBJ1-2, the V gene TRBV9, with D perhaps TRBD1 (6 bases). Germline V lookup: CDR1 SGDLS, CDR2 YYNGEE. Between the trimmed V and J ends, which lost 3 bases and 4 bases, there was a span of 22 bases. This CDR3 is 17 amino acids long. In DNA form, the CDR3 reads TGTGCCAGCAGCGGAGTAGAGGGCCAGGGGTTTACCTATGGCTACACCTTC. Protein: CASSGVEGQGFTYGYTF. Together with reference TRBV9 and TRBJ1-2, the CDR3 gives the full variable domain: DSGVTQTPKHLITATGQRVTLRCSPRSGDLSVYWYQQSLDQGLQFLIQYYNGEERAKGNILERFSAQQFPDLHSELNLSSLELGDSALYFCASSGVEGQGFTYGYTFGSGTRLTVV.

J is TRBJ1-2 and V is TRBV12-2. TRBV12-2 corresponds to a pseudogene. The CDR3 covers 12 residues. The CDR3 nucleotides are TGTGCAAGTCGCTTAGTGCGGGATGGCTACACCTTC. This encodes CASRLVRDGYTF.

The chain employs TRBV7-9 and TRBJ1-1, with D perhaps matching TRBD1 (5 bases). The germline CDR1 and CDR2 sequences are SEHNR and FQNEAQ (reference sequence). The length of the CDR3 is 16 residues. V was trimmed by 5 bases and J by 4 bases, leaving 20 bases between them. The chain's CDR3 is CASSALQGLGPTEAFF. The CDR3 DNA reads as TGTGCCAGCAGCGCCCTTCAGGGTCTGGGGCCCACTGAAGCTTTCTTT.

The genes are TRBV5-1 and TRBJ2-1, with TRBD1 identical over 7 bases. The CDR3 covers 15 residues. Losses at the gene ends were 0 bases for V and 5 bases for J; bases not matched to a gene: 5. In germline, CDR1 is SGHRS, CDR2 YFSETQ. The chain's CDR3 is CASSLGDRVDNEQFF. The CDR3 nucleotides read TGCGCCAGCAGCTTGGGGGACAGAGTAGACAATGAGCAGTTCTTC.

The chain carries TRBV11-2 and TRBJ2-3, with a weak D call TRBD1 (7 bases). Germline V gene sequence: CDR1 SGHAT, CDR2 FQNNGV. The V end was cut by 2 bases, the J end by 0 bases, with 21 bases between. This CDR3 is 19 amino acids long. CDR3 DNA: TGTGCCAGCAGCTTACGCAGCGAGACGACAGGGACTAGCACAGATACGCAGTATTTT. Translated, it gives CASSLRSETTGTSTDTQYF.

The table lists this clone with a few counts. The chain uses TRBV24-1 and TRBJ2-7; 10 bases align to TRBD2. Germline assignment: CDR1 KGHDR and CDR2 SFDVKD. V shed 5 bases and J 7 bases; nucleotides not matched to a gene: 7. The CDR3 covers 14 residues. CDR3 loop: CATSAGLATGEQYF. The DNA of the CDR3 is TGTGCCACCAGTGCGGGACTAGCGACGGGAGAGCAGTACTTC.

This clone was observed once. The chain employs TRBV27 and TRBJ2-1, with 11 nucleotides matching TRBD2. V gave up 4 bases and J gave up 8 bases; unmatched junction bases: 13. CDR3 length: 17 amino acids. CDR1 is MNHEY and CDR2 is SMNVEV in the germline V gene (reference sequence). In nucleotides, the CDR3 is TGTGCCAGCAGTTCCCCTCATAGCGGGAGGGCCGGGGATGAGCAGTTCTTC. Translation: CASSSPHSGRAGDEQFF.